This paragraph covers one T cell receptor (beta chain) sequence. Its antigen is still unknown. This sample was included in a study of blood T cells in healthy people across ages. Germline lookup yields CDR1 SGHRS and CDR2 YFSETQ. With V trimmed by 5 bases and J by 4 bases, 7 bases remained unmatched. The CDR3 is 14 residues long. General study findings and limits: Without sorted subsets, naive and antigen-experienced compartments could not be conclusively compared. Naive T cell percentage showed a strong correlation with the diversity of TCR beta.

With a J-beta primer mix and a sample-barcoded 5' primer, a second PCR ran about 6 to 11 cycles. Every individual sample yielded 2.5 million or more paired-end reads (each containing CDR3). TCRdb reprocessed the 5' RACE reads with MiXCR, giving one entry per CDR3 protein. Among about 570,000 distinct CDR3 sequences listed, 27% were seen once. This TCR came from a woman in her 70s in good health. The genes are TRBV5-1 and TRBJ2-5; 8 nucleotides line up with TRBD1. Sample: blood. This CDR3 is CASRDQGAAETQYF. The DNA for the CDR3 is TGCGCCAGCAGGGACCAGGGGGCGGCAGAGACCCAGTACTTC.